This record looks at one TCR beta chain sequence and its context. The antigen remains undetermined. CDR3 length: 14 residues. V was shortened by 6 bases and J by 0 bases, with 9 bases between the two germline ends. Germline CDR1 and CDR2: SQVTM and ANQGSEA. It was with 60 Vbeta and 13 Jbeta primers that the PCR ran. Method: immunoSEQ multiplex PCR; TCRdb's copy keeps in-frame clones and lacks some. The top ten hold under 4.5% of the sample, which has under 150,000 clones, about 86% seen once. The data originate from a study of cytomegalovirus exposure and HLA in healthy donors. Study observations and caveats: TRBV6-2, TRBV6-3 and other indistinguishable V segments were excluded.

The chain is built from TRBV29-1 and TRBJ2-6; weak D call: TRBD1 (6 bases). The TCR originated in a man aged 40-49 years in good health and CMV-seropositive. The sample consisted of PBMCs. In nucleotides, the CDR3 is TGCAGCGTGACAGGATCCTCTGGGGCCAACGTCCTGACTTTC. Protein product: CSVTGSSGANVLTF.